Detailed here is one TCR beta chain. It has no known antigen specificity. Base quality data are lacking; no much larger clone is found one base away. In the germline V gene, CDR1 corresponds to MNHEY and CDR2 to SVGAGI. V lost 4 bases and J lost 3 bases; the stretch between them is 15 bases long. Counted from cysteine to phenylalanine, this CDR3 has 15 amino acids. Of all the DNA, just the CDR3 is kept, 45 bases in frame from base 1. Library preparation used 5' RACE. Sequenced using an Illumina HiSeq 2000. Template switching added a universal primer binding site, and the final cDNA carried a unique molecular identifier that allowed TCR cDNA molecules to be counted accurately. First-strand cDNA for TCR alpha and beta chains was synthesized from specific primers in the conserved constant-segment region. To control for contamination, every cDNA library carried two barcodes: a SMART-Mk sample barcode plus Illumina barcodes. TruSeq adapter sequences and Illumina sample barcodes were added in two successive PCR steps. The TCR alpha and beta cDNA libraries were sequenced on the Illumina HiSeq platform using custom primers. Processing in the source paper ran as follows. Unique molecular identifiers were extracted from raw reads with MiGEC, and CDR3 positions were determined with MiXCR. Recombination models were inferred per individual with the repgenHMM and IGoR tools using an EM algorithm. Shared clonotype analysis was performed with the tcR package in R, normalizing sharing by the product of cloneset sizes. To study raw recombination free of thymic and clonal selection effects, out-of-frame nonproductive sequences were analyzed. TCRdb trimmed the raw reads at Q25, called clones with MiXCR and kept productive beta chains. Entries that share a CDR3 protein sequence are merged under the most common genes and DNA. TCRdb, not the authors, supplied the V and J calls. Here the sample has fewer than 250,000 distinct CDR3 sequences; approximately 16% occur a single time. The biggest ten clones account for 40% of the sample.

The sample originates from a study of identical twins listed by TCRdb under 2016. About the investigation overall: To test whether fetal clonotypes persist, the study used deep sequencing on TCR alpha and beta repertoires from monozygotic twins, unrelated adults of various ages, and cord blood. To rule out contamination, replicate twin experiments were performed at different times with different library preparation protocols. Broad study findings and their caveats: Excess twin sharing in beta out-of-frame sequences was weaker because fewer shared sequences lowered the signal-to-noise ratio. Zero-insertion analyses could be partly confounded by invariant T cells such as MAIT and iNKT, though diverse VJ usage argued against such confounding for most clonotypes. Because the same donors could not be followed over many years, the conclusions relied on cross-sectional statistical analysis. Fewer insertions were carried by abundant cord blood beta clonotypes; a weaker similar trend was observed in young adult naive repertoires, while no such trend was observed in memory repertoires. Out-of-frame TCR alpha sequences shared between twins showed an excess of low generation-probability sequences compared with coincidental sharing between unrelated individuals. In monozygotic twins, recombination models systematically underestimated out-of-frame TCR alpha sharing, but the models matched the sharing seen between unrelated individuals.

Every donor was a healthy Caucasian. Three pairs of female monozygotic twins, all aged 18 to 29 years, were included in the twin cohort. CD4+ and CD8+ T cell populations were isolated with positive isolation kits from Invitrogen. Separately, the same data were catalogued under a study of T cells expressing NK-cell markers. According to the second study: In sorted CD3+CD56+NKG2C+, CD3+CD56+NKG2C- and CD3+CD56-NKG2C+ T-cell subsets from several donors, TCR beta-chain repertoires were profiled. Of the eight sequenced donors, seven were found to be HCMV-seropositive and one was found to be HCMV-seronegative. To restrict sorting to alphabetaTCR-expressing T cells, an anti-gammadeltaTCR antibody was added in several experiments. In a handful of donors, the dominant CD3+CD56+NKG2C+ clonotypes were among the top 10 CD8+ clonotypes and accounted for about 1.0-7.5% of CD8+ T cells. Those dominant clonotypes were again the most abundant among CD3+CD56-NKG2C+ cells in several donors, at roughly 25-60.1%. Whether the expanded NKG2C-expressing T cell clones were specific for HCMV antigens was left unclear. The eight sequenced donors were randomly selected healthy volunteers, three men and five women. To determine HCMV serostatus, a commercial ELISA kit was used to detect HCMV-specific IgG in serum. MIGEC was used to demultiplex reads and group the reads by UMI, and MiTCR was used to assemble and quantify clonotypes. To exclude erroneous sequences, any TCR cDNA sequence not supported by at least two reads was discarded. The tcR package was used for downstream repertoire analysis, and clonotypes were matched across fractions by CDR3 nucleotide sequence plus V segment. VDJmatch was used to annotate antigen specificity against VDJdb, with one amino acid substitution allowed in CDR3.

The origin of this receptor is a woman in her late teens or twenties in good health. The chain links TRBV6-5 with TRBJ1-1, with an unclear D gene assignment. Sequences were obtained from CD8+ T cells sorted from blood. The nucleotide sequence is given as TGTGCCAGCAGTTTCGAAGGTCCCAGATACACTGAAGCTTTCTTT. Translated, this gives CASSFEGPRYTEAFF.